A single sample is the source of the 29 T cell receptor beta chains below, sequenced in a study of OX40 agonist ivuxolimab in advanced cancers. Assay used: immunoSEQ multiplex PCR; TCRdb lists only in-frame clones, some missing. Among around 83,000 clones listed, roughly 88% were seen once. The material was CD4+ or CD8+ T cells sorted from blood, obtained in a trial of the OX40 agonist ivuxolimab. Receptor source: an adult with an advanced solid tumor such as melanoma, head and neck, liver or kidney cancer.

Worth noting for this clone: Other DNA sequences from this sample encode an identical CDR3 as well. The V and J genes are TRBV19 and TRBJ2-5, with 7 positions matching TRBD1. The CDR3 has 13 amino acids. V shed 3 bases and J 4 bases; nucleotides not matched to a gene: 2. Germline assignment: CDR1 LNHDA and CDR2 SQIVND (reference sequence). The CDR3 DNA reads TGTGCCAGTAGTATTAGACAGGGAGAGACCCAGTACTTC. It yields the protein CASSIRQGETQYF.

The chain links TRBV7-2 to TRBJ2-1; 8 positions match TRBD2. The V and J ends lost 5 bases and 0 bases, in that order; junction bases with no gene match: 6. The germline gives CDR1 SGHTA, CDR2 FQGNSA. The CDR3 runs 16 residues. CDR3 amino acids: CASSPGLGSSYNEQFF. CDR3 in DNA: TGTGCCAGCAGCCCGGGACTAGGGAGCTCCTACAATGAGCAGTTCTTC.

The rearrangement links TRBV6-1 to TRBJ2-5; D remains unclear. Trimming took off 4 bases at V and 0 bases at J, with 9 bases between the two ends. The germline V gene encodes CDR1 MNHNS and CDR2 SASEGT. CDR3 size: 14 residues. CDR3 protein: CASSVQKYQETQYF. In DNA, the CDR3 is TGTGCCAGCAGTGTCCAGAAGTACCAAGAGACCCAGTACTTC.

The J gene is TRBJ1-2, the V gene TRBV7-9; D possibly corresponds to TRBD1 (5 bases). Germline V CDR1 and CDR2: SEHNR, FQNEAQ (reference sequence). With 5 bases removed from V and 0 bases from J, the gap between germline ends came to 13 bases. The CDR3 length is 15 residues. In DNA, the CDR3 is TGTGCCAGCAGCCATACCGACAGACCTAACTATGGCTACACCTTC. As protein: CASSHTDRPNYGYTF. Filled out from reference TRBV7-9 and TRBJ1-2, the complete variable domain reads DTGVSQNPRHKITKRGQNVTFRCDPISEHNRLYWYRQTLGQGPEFLTYFQNEAQLEKSRLLSDRFSAERPKGSFSTLEIQRTEQGDSAMYLCASSHTDRPNYGYTFGSGTRLTVV.

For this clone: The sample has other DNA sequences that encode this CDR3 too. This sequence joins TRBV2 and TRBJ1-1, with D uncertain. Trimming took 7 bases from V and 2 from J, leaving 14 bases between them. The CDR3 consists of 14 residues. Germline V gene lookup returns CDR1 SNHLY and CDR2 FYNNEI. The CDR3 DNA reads TGTGCCAGCACTCAGTGGCCAACAAACACTGAAGCTTTCTTT. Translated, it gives CASTQWPTNTEAFF.

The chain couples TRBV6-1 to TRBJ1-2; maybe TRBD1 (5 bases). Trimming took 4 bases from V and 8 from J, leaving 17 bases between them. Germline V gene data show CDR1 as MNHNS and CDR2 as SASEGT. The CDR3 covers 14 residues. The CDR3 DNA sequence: TGTGCCAGCAGTGCTGTCTTGCAGGGACGGGGCTACACCTTC. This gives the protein CASSAVLQGRGYTF.

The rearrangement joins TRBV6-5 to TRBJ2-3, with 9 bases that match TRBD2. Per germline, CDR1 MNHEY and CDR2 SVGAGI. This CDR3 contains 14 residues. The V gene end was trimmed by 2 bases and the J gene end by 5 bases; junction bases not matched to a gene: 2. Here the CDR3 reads CASSYSGGLDTQYF. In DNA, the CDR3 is TGTGCCAGCAGTTACAGCGGGGGGCTAGATACGCAGTATTTT.

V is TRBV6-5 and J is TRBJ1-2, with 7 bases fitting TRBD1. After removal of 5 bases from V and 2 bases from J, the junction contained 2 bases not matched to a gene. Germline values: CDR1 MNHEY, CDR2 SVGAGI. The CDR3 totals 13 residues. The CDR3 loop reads CASSVQGNYGYTF. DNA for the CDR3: TGTGCCAGCAGTGTACAGGGGAACTATGGCTACACCTTC.

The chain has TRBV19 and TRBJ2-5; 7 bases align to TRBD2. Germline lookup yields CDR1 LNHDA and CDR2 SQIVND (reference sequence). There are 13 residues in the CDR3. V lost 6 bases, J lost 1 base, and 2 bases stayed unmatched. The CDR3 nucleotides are TGTGCCAGTAGGCCTAGCGGCCAAGAGACCCAGTACTTC. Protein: CASRPSGQETQYF. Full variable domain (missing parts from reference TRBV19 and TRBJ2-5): DGGITQSPKYLFRKEGQNVTLSCEQNLNHDAMYWYRQDPGQGLRLIYYSQIVNDFQKGDIAEGYSVSREKKESFPLTVTSAQKNPTAFYLCASRPSGQETQYFGPGTRLLVL.

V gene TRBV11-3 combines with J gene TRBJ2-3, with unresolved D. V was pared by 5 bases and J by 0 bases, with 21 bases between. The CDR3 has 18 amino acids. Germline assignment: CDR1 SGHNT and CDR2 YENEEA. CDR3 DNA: TGTGCCAGCAGCCGATTATCACCTCAGGATACTAGCACAGATACGCAGTATTTT. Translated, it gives CASSRLSPQDTSTDTQYF.

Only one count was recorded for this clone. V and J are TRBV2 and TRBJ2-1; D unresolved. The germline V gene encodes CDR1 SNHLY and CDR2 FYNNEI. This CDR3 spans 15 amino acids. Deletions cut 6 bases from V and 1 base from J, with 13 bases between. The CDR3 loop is CASSQGRLSYNEQFF. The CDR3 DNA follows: TGTGCCAGCAGCCAAGGCAGGCTATCCTACAATGAGCAGTTCTTC.

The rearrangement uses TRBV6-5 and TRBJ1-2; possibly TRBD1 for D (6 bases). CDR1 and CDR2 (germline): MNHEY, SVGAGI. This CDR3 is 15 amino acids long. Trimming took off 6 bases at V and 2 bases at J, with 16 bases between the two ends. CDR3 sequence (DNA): TGTGCCAGCAGCCTGACGGGACACCAGAACTATGGCTACACCTTC. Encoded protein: CASSLTGHQNYGYTF.

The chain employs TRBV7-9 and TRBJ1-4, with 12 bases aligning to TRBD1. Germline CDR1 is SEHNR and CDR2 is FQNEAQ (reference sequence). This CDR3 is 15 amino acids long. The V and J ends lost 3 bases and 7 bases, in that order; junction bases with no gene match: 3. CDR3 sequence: CASSFGTGGFEKLFF. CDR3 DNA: TGTGCCAGCAGCTTTGGGACAGGGGGCTTTGAAAAACTGTTTTTT.

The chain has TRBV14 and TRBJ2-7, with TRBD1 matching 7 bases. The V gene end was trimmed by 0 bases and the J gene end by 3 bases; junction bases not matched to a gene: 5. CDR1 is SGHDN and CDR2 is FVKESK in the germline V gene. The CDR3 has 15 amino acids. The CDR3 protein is CASSQDSQGVYEQYF. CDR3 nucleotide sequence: TGTGCCAGCAGCCAAGATTCCCAGGGGGTCTACGAGCAGTACTTC.

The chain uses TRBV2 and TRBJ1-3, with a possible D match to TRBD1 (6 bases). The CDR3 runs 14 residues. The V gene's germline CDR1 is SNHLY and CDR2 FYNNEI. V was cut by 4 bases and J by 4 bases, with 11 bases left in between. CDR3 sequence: CASSAGQWGNTIYF. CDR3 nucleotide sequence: TGTGCCAGCAGTGCAGGACAGTGGGGAAACACCATATATTTT.

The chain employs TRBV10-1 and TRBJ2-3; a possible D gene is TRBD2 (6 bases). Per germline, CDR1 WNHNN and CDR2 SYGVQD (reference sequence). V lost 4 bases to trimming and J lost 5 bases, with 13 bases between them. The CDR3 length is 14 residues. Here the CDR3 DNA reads TGCGCCAGCAGTGCCCCGACTAGGCAAGATACGCAGTATTTT. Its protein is CASSAPTRQDTQYF.

Written as DNA, the CDR3 is TGCAGCGCTAACGGGGGCACAGATACGCAGTATTTT. This encodes CSANGGTDTQYF. The chain recombines TRBV29-1 with TRBJ2-3, with D tentatively TRBD2 (5 bases). This CDR3 has 12 residues. Germline values: CDR1 SQVTM, CDR2 ANQGSEA. Trimming cost V 7 bases and J 1 base, with 9 bases left between them.

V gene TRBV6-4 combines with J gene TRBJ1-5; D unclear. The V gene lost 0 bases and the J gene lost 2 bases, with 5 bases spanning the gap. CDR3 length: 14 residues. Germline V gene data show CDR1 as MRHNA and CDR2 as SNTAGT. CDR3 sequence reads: CASSDSMGNQPQHF. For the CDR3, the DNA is TGTGCCAGCAGTGACTCGATGGGCAATCAGCCCCAGCATTTT.

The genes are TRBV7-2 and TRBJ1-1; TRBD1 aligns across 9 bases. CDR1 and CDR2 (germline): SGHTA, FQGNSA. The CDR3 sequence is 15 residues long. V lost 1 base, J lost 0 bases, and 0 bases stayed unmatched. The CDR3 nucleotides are TGTGCCAGCAGCTTAGGGACAGGGGTGAACACTGAAGCTTTCTTT. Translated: CASSLGTGVNTEAFF. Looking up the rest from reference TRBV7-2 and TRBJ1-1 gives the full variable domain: GAGVSQSPSNKVTEKGKDVELRCDPISGHTALYWYRQSLGQGLEFLIYFQGNSAPDKSGLPSDRFSAERTGGSVSTLTIQRTQQEDSAVYLCASSLGTGVNTEAFFGQGTRLTVV.

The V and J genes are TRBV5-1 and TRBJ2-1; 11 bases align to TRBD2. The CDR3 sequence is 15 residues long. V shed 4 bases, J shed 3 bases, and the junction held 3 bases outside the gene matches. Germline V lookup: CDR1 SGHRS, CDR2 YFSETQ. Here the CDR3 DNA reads TGCGCCAGCAGCCCCACTAGCGGGAGCTACAATGAGCAGTTCTTC. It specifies CASSPTSGSYNEQFF.

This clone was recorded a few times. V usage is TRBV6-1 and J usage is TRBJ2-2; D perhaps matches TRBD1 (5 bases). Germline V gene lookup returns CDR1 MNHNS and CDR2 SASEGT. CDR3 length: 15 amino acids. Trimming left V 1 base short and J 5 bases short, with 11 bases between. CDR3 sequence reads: CASSEGRAGTGELFF. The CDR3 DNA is TGTGCCAGCAGTGAAGGCAGGGCTGGGACCGGGGAGCTGTTTTTT.

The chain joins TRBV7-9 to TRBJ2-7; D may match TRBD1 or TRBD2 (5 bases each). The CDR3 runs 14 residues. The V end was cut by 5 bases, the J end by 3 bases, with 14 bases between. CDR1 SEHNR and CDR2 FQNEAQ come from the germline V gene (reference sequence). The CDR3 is CASSRPGPLYEQYF. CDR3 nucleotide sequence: TGTGCCAGCAGCAGACCGGGACCGCTCTACGAGCAGTACTTC. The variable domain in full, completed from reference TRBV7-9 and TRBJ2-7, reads DTGVSQNPRHKITKRGQNVTFRCDPISEHNRLYWYRQTLGQGPEFLTYFQNEAQLEKSRLLSDRFSAERPKGSFSTLEIQRTEQGDSAMYLCASSRPGPLYEQYFGPGTRLTVT.

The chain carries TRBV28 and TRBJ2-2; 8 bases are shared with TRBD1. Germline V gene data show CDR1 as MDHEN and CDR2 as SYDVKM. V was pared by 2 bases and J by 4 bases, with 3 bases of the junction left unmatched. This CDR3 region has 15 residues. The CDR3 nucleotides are TGTGCCAGCAGTTTAGCAGGGGGCGGCACCGGGGAGCTGTTTTTT. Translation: CASSLAGGGTGELFF. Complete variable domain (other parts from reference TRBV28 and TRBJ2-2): DVKVTQSSRYLVKRTGEKVFLECVQDMDHENMFWYRQDPGLGLRLIYFSYDVKMKEKGDIPEGYSVSREKKERFSLILESASTNQTSMYLCASSLAGGGTGELFFGEGSRLTVL.

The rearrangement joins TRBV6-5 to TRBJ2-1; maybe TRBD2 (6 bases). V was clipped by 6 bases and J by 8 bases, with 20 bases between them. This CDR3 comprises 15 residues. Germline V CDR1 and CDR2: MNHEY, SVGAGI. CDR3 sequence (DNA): TGTGCCAGCAGCCCATCGGGCGGGGCGTTGGATGAGCAGTTCTTC. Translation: CASSPSGGALDEQFF.

Here the CDR3 reads CAISAGGTSGNNEQFF. The CDR3 nucleotides read TGTGCCATCAGTGCTGGTGGGACTAGCGGTAACAATGAGCAGTTCTTC. The rearrangement links TRBV10-3 to TRBJ2-1; 11 bases line up with TRBD2. With 4 bases clipped from V and 5 bases from J, the junction kept 7 bases outside the gene matches. The CDR3 is made up of 16 amino acids. In germline, CDR1 is ENHRY, CDR2 SYGVKD.

Here the CDR3 DNA reads TGTGCCAGCTCAACGCAGACAACAGCCGACTATGGCTACACCTTC. The encoded protein is CASSTQTTADYGYTF. This rearrangement joins TRBV18 to TRBJ1-2; D is unresolved. CDR1 KGHSH and CDR2 LQKENI come from the germline V gene. V was clipped by 5 bases and J by 3 bases, with 16 bases between them. CDR3 size: 15 residues.

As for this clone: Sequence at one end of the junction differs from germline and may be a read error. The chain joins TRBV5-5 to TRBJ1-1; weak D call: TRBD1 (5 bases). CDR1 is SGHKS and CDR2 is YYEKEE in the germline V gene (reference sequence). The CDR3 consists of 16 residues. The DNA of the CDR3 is TGTGCCAGCAGCTTGGTAGCGGGGCCCGGCCGAGAGAAGCTTAGGTTT. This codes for CASSLVAGPGREKLRF.

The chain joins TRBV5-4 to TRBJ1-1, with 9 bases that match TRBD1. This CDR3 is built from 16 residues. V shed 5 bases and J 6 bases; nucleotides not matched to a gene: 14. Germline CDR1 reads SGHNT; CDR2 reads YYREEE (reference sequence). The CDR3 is CASSSKQGAYRPEAFF. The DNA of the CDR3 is TGTGCCAGCAGTTCTAAACAGGGGGCGTACAGACCTGAAGCTTTCTTT.

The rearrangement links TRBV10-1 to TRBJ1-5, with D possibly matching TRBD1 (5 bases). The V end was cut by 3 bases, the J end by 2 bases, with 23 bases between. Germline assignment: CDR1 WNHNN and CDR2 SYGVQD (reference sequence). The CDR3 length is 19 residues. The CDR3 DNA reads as TGCGCCAGCAGTGAAGGGGAGCGGGGCCCGCCCAGGGGCAATCAGCCCCAGCATTTT. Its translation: CASSEGERGPPRGNQPQHF.